This T cell receptor beta chain was captured by sequencing in a study of T cells after yellow fever vaccination. TCRdb re-derived calls from the 5' RACE reads in MiXCR, one entry per CDR3 protein. The sample lists 200,000 to 300,000 distinct CDR3 sequences; approximately 3.6% were seen once. CDR1 and CDR2 (germline): MNHEY, SMNVEV (reference sequence). Trimming removed 6 bases from V and 0 bases from J, with 8 bases in between. The CDR3 covers 13 residues. The specimen was PBMCs, collected 15 days after the yellow fever booster vaccination. The clonotype comes from a man aged 18 to 35 who received the YFV17D yellow fever vaccine. The chain employs TRBV27 and TRBJ1-1; no definite D call. For the CDR3, the DNA is TGTGCCAGCAGCCGCCTTTTGAACACTGAAGCTTTCTTT. Protein sequence: CASSRLLNTEAFF.